The subject of this entry is one TCR beta chain. The antigen remains unidentified. The data stem from a study of beta chain features in type 1 diabetes. Expressed TCRB transcripts were sequenced after all isolated RNA was converted to cDNA. Profiling relied on immunoSEQ multiplex PCR, and the TCRdb table lists in-frame clones only, not all of them. The sample carries some 110,000 clones, over 15% recorded once. Overall study results and limits: VDJ junctions in type 1 diabetes patients carried more deletions and fewer insertions. Moderately but significantly shorter TCRB CDR3s were found in Type 1 diabetes patients in all four CD4+ subsets.

The V gene's germline CDR1 is SQVTM and CDR2 ANQGSEA. V lost 7 bases and J 4 bases, leaving 12 bases between the germline ends. The CDR3 has 12 residues. A single heparinised draw of around 0.11 L on average was taken per donor. Based on CD45RO/CCR7/CD25/CD127/CD95/CD27, CD4+ regulatory, stem cell-like memory, naive and central memory cells were sorted. This TCR was sampled from a man aged 30 to 39 with type 1 diabetes. This sequence joins TRBV29-1 and TRBJ2-3; tentative D call: TRBD1 (5 bases). The sequenced sample consisted of central memory CD4+ T cells from blood. Here the CDR3 DNA reads TGCAGCGCCAGGGTTGGGTCAGATACGCAGTATTTT. Its translation: CSARVGSDTQYF.